These 10 T cell receptor beta chains share one sample of origin, sequenced in a study of T cell responses to AZD1222 COVID-19 vaccine. Clones were read by immunoSEQ multiplex PCR, and TCRdb kept only the in-frame ones, dropping some. The sample includes tens of thousands of clones, about three quarters of them seen just once. Sample: peripheral blood, taken on day 0 of AZD1222 vaccination. These receptors were collected from an adult in good health.

In this sample, this clone turned up once. The chain employs TRBV5-1 and TRBJ1-1; 7 positions agree with TRBD1. CDR1 and CDR2 from the germline V gene are SGHRS and YFSETQ. The CDR3 runs 13 residues. With V trimmed by 0 bases and J by 5 bases, 1 base remained unmatched. The CDR3 DNA reads as TGCGCCAGCAGCTTGGAGGGGGCAACTGAAGCTTTCTTT. Its translation is CASSLEGATEAFF.

This clone was found a few times. The chain carries TRBV5-1 and TRBJ1-1, with D possibly matching TRBD1 (6 bases). The germline V gene has CDR1 SGHRS and CDR2 YFSETQ. V shed 7 bases and J shed 1 base, with 17 bases lying between them. CDR3 length: 15 residues. In nucleotides, the CDR3 is TGCGCCAGCTCCTTTTTTGGACAGTCGAACACTGAAGCTTTCTTT. Its protein product is CASSFFGQSNTEAFF.

The chain uses TRBV21-1 and TRBJ1-3. TRBV21-1 is given as a pseudogene. The CDR3 consists of 17 residues. CDR3 sequence: CASSRMGLRRAGNTIYF. CDR3 nucleotide sequence: TGTGCCAGCAGTCGAATGGGACTGAGGCGGGCTGGAAACACCATATATTTT.

This clone has more than one count but fewer than ten. This rearrangement joins TRBV12-3 or TRBV12-4 to TRBJ2-5; 7 bases line up with TRBD2. The J segment lost 4 bases and the V segment lost 5 bases, leaving 1 base of the junction unmatched. This CDR3 contains 12 residues. As DNA, the CDR3 is TGTGCCAGCAGTCCGGGGGGAGAGACCCAGTACTTC. As protein: CASSPGGETQYF.

This clone was seen a few times. CDR3 sequence reads: CAISPNMNTEAFF. CDR3 coding DNA: TGTGCCATCAGTCCGAACATGAACACTGAAGCTTTCTTT. J is TRBJ1-1 and V is TRBV10-3; D is ambiguous. Germline CDR1 and CDR2: ENHRY and SYGVKD. Trimming removed 5 bases at V and 0 bases at J, with 7 bases between. The length of the CDR3 is 13 residues.

The CDR3 nucleotides read TGTGCCAGCTCGGAGGACCACAACACTGAAGCTTTCTTT. This gives the protein CASSEDHNTEAFF. The chain carries TRBV9 and TRBJ1-1; D remains unclear. Trimming left V 7 bases short and J 2 bases short, with 12 bases between. Looked up from germline, CDR1 is SGDLS and CDR2 is YYNGEE. This CDR3 contains 13 residues.

In its sample, this clone was seen a few times. The CDR3 loop reads CASSLGRFDNEQFF. The CDR3 bases are TGTGCCAGCAGCCTCGGGAGGTTCGACAATGAGCAGTTCTTC. V and J are TRBV6-5 and TRBJ2-1; 7 bases agree with TRBD2. CDR3 length: 14 residues. V shed 6 bases and J 5 bases; nucleotides not matched to a gene: 7. Germline V lookup: CDR1 MNHEY, CDR2 SVGAGI.

The CDR3 nucleotides are TGCGCCAGCAGCAGGGGGTATTCCGATGAGCAGTTCTTC. Amino acids: CASSRGYSDEQFF. The chain combines TRBV5-1 with TRBJ2-1; D possibly corresponds to TRBD1 (6 bases). CDR3 length: 13 residues. Germline V gene data show CDR1 as SGHRS and CDR2 as YFSETQ. Trimming left V 4 bases short and J 8 bases short, with 13 bases between.

The chain has TRBV7-9 and TRBJ2-1; D remains unclear. Germline V gives CDR1 SEHNR, CDR2 FQNEAQ (reference sequence). CDR3 length: 17 amino acids. V gave up 1 base and J gave up 3 bases, with 16 bases separating them. CDR3: CASSLVVVLSGYNEQFF. The CDR3 DNA reads as TGTGCCAGCAGCTTAGTAGTCGTCCTCTCCGGCTACAATGAGCAGTTCTTC.

The chain couples TRBV9 to TRBJ2-2, with 7 bases fitting TRBD2. The CDR3 runs to 15 residues. Germline-derived CDR1 and CDR2 are SGDLS and YYNGEE. V lost 3 bases and J lost 4; bases outside the gene matches: 6. Here the CDR3 reads CASSDGGLSTGELFF. CDR3 sequence (DNA): TGTGCCAGCAGCGACGGGGGGTTAAGCACCGGGGAGCTGTTTTTT.